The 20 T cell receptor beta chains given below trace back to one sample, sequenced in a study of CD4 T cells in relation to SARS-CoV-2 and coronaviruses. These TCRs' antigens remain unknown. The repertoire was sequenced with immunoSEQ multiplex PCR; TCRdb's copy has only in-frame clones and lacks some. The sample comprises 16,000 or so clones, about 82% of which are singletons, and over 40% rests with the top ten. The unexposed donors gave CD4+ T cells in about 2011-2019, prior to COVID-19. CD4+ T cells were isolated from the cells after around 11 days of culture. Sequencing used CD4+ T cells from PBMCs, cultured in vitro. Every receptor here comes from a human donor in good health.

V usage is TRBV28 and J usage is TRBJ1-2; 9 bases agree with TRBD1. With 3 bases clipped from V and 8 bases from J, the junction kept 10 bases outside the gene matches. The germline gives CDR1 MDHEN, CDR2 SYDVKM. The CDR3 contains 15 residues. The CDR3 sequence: CASSFTPGTGFGYTF. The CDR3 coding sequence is TGTGCCAGCAGTTTCACCCCCGGGACAGGGTTCGGCTACACCTTC.

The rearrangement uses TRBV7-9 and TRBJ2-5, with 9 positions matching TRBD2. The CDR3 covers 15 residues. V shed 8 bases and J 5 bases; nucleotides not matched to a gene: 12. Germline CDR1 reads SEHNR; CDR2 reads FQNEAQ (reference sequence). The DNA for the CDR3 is TGTGCCAGCGGAGGAGGCGGGAGGGCCGGGGAGACCCAGTACTTC. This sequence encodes CASGGGGRAGETQYF.

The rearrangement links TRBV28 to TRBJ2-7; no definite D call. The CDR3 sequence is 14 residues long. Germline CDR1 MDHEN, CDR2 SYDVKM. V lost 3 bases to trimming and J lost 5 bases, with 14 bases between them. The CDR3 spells CASSLATIRNEQYF. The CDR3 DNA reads TGTGCCAGCAGTTTGGCCACCATTAGGAACGAGCAGTACTTC. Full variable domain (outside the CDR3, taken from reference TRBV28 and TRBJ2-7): DVKVTQSSRYLVKRTGEKVFLECVQDMDHENMFWYRQDPGLGLRLIYFSYDVKMKEKGDIPEGYSVSREKKERFSLILESASTNQTSMYLCASSLATIRNEQYFGPGTRLTVT.

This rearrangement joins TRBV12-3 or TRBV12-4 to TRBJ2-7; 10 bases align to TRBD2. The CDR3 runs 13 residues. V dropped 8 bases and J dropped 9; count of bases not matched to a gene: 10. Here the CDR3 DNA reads TGTGCCAGCTTACCTAGCGGGAGCTTGGGGCAGTACTTC. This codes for CASLPSGSLGQYF.

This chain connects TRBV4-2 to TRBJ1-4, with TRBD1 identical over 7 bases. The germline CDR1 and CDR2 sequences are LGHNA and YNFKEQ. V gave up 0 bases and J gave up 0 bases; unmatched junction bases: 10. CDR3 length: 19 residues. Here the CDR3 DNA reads TGTGCCAGCAGCCAAGATCTAGCACAGGGGATAACAACTAATGAAAAACTGTTTTTT. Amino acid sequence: CASSQDLAQGITTNEKLFF.

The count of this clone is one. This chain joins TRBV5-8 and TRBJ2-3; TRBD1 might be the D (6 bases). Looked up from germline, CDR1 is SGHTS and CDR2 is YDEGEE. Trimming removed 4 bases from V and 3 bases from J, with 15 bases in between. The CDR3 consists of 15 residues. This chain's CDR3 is CASSPLAGATDTQYF. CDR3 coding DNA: TGTGCCAGCAGCCCCCTCGCAGGGGCTACAGATACGCAGTATTTT.

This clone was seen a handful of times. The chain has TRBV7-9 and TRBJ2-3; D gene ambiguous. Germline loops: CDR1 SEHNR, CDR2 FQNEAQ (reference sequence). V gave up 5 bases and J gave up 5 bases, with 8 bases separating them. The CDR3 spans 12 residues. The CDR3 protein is CASSVLEDTQYF. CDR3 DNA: TGTGCCAGCAGCGTTTTGGAAGATACGCAGTATTTT.

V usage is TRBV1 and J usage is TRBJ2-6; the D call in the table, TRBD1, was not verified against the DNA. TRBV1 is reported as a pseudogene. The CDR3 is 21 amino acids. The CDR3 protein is CTRKRYPNPGQGSCGANVLTF. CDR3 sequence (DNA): TGCACCAGGAAACGATACCCAAATCCGGGACAGGGGTCGTGTGGGGCCAACGTCCTGACTTTC.

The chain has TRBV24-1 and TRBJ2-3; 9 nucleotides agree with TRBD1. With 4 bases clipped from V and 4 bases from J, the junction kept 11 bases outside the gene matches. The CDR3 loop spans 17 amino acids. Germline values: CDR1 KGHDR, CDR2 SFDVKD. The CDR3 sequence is CATSDPTGGVVPDTQYF. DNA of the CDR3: TGTGCCACCAGTGACCCGACAGGGGGTGTAGTCCCAGATACGCAGTATTTT.

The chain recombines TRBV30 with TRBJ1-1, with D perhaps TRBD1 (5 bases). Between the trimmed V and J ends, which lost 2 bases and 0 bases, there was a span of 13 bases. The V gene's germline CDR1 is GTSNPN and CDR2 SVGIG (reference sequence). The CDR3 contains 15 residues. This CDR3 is CAWSFRGVMNTEAFF. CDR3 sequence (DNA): TGTGCCTGGAGTTTCCGGGGGGTGATGAACACTGAAGCTTTCTTT.

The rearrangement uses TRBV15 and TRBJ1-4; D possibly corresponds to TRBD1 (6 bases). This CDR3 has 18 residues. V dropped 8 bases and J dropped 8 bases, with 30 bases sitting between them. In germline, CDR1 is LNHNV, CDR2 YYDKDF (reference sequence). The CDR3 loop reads CATQEYGTRMGAREKLFF. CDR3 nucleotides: TGTGCCACCCAAGAATACGGAACTAGGATGGGGGCGCGCGAAAAACTGTTTTTT.

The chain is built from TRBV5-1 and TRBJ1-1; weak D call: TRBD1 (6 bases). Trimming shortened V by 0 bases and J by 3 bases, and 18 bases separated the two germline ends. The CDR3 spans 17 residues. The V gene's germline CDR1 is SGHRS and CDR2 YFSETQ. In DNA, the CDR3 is TGCGCCAGCAGCTTGGATCTTTTAGGACAGCCATACACTGAAGCTTTCTTT. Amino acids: CASSLDLLGQPYTEAFF.

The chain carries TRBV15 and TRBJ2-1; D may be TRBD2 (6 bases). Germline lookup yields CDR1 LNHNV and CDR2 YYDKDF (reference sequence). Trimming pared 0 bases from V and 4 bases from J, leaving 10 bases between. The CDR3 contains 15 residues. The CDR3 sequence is CATSREAGIYNEQFF. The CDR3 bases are TGTGCCACCAGCAGAGAAGCGGGCATATACAATGAGCAGTTCTTC.

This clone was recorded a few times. This chain's CDR3 is CASTPLGSQPQHF. The CDR3 nucleotides read TGTGCCAGCACCCCTCTAGGGTCCCAGCCCCAGCATTTT. The chain couples TRBV12-3 or TRBV12-4 to TRBJ1-5; the D is unclear. The CDR3 totals 13 residues. Trimming took off 7 bases at V and 7 bases at J, with 14 bases between the two ends.

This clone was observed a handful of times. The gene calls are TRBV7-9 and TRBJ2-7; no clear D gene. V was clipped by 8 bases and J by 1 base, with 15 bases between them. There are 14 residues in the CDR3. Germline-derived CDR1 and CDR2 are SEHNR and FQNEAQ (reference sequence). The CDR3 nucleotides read TGTGCCAGCGGCCCGATAACAGATTCCTACGAGCAGTACTTC. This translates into CASGPITDSYEQYF.

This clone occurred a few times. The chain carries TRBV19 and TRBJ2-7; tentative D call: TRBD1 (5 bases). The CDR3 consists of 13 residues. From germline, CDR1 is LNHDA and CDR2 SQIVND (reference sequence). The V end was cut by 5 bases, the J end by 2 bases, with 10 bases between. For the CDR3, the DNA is TGTGCCAGTAGTGGACAACCGGCCTACGAGCAGTACTTC. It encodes CASSGQPAYEQYF.

CDR3 protein: CAIKLAGEETQYF. The CDR3 nucleotides are TGTGCCATCAAATTAGCGGGAGAAGAGACCCAGTACTTC. The chain combines TRBV10-3 with TRBJ2-5, with 9 bases lining up with TRBD2. The CDR3 spans 13 residues. Germline V gives CDR1 ENHRY, CDR2 SYGVKD. The junction had 3 bases not matched to a gene; V was cut back by 7 bases and J by 3 bases.

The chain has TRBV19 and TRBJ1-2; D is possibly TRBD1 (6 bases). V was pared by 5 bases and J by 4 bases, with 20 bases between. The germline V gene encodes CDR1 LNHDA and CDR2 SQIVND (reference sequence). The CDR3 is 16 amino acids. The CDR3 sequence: CASSAVAGQSGYGYTF. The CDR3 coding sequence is TGTGCCAGTAGTGCGGTAGCGGGACAATCAGGCTATGGCTACACCTTC.

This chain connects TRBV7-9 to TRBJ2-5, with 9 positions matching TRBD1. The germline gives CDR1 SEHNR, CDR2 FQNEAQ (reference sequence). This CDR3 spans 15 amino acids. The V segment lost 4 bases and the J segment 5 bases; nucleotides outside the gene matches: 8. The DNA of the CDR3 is TGTGCCAGCAGCTCCCACAGGGGGCGGCGGGAGACCCAGTACTTC. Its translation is CASSSHRGRRETQYF.

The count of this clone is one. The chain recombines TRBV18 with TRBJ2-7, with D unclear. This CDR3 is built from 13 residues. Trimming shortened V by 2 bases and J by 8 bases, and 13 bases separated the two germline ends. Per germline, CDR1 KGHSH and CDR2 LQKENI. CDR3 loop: CASSPEEKHQQYF. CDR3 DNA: TGTGCCAGCTCACCAGAGGAGAAACACCAGCAGTACTTC.